This passage covers 24 T cell receptor beta chains from one sample sequenced in a study of Ad26.COV2.S vaccination and SARS-CoV-2 variants. This table comes from immunoSEQ multiplex PCR, and its TCRdb copy is limited to in-frame clones, with some not included. This repertoire shows around 400,000 clones, 90% found once; its top ten account for 9.5% to 15%. Regarding treatment: roughly 18 received Ad26.COV2.S at low or high dose, single or two shots; roughly 5 received placebo; per-sample allocation not given. It was on day 63 after the first vaccine or placebo injection that samples were taken. The sample here was peripheral blood, taken in a trial of Ad26.COV2.S vaccine versus placebo. All receptors come from a person between 18 and 60 years old who received the Ad26.COV2.S COVID-19 vaccine or a placebo.

This clone was detected only once. The V gene is TRBV19, the J gene TRBJ2-6; D unclear. The CDR3 consists of 16 residues. Per the germline V gene, CDR1 is LNHDA and CDR2 is SQIVND (reference sequence). Deletions cut 3 bases from V and 1 base from J, with 10 bases between. CDR3 amino acids: CASSMSRISGANVLTF. CDR3 in DNA: TGTGCCAGTAGTATGTCGCGGATATCTGGGGCCAACGTCCTGACTTTC.

This clone was counted once. The chain joins TRBV15 to TRBJ1-4, with unresolved D. Germline V CDR1 and CDR2: LNHNV, YYDKDF (reference sequence). The CDR3 covers 17 residues. Trimming took 4 bases from V and 0 from J, leaving 15 bases between them. The CDR3 DNA follows: TGTGCCACCAGCATACCCTCGGGCGGAGCAACTAATGAAAAACTGTTTTTT. This gives the protein CATSIPSGGATNEKLFF.

The genes are TRBV3-1 (or the pseudogene TRBV3-2) and TRBJ2-7; 8 bases map to TRBD2. V shed 1 base and J 5 bases; nucleotides not matched to a gene: 4. The CDR3 consists of 14 residues. Germline CDR1 reads LGHDT; CDR2 reads YNNKEL (reference sequence). This CDR3 is CASSQAGGPNEQYF. For the CDR3, the DNA is TGTGCCAGCAGCCAAGCGGGAGGGCCGAACGAGCAGTACTTC.

V is TRBV27 and J is TRBJ2-4, with TRBD2 matching 9 bases. The CDR3 length is 16 residues. V trimming: 2 bases; J trimming: 1 base; junction bases outside the gene matches: 3. The germline V gene has CDR1 MNHEY and CDR2 SMNVEV (reference sequence). The CDR3 bases are TGTGCCAGCAGTTTAAGCCTAGCGGGGGCCAAAAACATTCAGTACTTC. The encoded protein is CASSLSLAGAKNIQYF.

This chain connects TRBV4-3 to TRBJ1-2; D call uncertain. CDR1 is LGHNA and CDR2 is YSLEER in the germline V gene. The CDR3 is 14 residues long. Trimming took 0 bases from V and 2 from J, leaving 7 bases between them. Here the CDR3 reads CASSQELGNYGYTF. CDR3 sequence (DNA): TGCGCCAGCAGCCAAGAATTGGGGAACTATGGCTACACCTTC.

The chain joins TRBV9 to TRBJ2-2, with TRBD2 matching 7 bases. V was clipped by 3 bases and J by 2 bases; unmatched bases: 10. This CDR3 is 17 amino acids long. The V gene's germline CDR1 is SGDLS and CDR2 YYNGEE. CDR3: CASSAPLGGSNTGELFF. CDR3 in DNA: TGTGCCAGCAGCGCCCCCCTGGGCGGGAGCAACACCGGGGAGCTGTTTTTT.

The chain employs TRBV5-1 and TRBJ2-1; D gene ambiguous. The V end lost 4 bases, the J end lost 0 bases, and 11 bases lay between the germline ends. This CDR3 is built from 15 residues. From germline, CDR1 is SGHRS and CDR2 YFSETQ. The CDR3 coding sequence is TGCGCCAGCAGCATTGGTCCGAGCTCCTACAATGAGCAGTTCTTC. Translating it yields CASSIGPSSYNEQFF.

The V gene is TRBV12-3 or TRBV12-4, the J gene TRBJ2-7, with TRBD2 identical over 8 bases. V trimming: 6 bases; J trimming: 5 bases; junction bases outside the gene matches: 6. The CDR3 sequence is 13 residues long. The CDR3 DNA is TGTGCCAGCAGCCGTGGGACTAGAGACGAGCAGTACTTC. It encodes CASSRGTRDEQYF.

The V call is TRBV25-1, the J call TRBJ2-7, with D possibly being TRBD1 (5 bases). Germline-derived CDR1 and CDR2 are MGHDK and SYGVNS. The length of the CDR3 is 15 residues. Trimming stripped 3 bases from V and 0 bases from J, with 12 bases between. CDR3 region: CASSEWGDPSYEQYF. The CDR3 DNA sequence: TGTGCCAGCAGTGAGTGGGGCGACCCCTCCTACGAGCAGTACTTC.

This chain links TRBV7-9 with TRBJ2-5; TRBD2 matches at 14 bases. V dropped 1 base and J dropped 3; count of bases not matched to a gene: 1. This CDR3 contains 16 residues. Germline V CDR1 and CDR2: SEHNR, FQNEAQ (reference sequence). CDR3 loop: CASSLETSGREETQYF. The CDR3 region has the DNA TGTGCCAGCAGCTTAGAGACTAGCGGGAGGGAAGAGACCCAGTACTTC. Full variable domain (outside the CDR3, taken from reference TRBV7-9 and TRBJ2-5): DTGVSQNPRHKITKRGQNVTFRCDPISEHNRLYWYRQTLGQGPEFLTYFQNEAQLEKSRLLSDRFSAERPKGSFSTLEIQRTEQGDSAMYLCASSLETSGREETQYFGPGTRLLVL.

The genes are TRBV4-1 and TRBJ2-7, with a tentative D call TRBD2 (6 bases). CDR1 MGHRA and CDR2 YSYEKL come from the germline V gene. The length of the CDR3 is 15 residues. V lost 0 bases to trimming and J lost 4 bases, with 13 bases between them. In DNA, the CDR3 is TGCGCCAGCAGCCAAGATGGAATAGCGGAGTACGAGCAGTACTTC. Protein: CASSQDGIAEYEQYF.

The chain has TRBV4-1 and TRBJ2-7; the match to TRBD1 covers 10 bases. Germline trimming cut 4 bases from V and 2 bases from J; bases unmatched to any gene: 8. Germline loops: CDR1 MGHRA, CDR2 YSYEKL. The CDR3 totals 16 residues. The CDR3 region has the DNA TGCGCCAGCAGCCTTCAGGCCGGGACAGGGGCCTACGAGCAGTACTTC. Translating gives CASSLQAGTGAYEQYF.

The CDR3 nucleotides are TGTGCCTGGAGTCTCAAGGGTGGAGTTAGCTATGGCTACACCTTC. The encoded protein is CAWSLKGGVSYGYTF. This rearrangement joins TRBV30 to TRBJ1-2, with D unresolved. V was shortened by 2 bases and J by 4 bases, with 17 bases between the two germline ends. The CDR3 is 15 residues long. The germline gives CDR1 GTSNPN, CDR2 SVGIG (reference sequence).

The chain links TRBV29-1 to TRBJ1-1; D ambiguous. Per germline, CDR1 SQVTM and CDR2 ANQGSEA. The CDR3 is 14 residues long. V lost 6 bases, J lost 0 bases, and 14 bases lay in between. Written as DNA, the CDR3 is TGCAGCGTCTCTCGACGGCTTATGAACACTGAAGCTTTCTTT. This translates into CSVSRRLMNTEAFF.

The chain carries TRBV7-9 and TRBJ2-2, with D hard to call. V lost 4 bases, J lost 7 bases, and 4 bases lay in between. Germline loops: CDR1 SEHNR, CDR2 FQNEAQ (reference sequence). The CDR3 contains 11 residues. In DNA, the CDR3 is TGTGCCAGCAGCTCGGGCGGGGAGCTGTTTTTT. Protein: CASSSGGELFF.

The chain combines TRBV25-1 with TRBJ2-3, with unresolved D. The V end lost 10 bases, the J end lost 8 bases, and 13 bases lay between the germline ends. In germline, CDR1 is MGHDK, CDR2 SYGVNS. The length of the CDR3 is 11 residues. CDR3 coding DNA: TGTGCCACCGACCGCGACGGTACGCAGTATTTT. Residues: CATDRDGTQYF.

The chain recombines TRBV9 with TRBJ2-3; D is unclear. The V and J ends lost 1 base and 0 bases respectively, with 9 bases between them. Germline CDR1 and CDR2: SGDLS and YYNGEE. The CDR3 length is 15 residues. The CDR3 here is CASSVYSRSTDTQYF. CDR3 DNA sequence: TGTGCCAGCAGCGTATACTCCAGGAGCACAGATACGCAGTATTTT. Full variable domain (outside the CDR3, taken from reference TRBV9 and TRBJ2-3): DSGVTQTPKHLITATGQRVTLRCSPRSGDLSVYWYQQSLDQGLQFLIQYYNGEERAKGNILERFSAQQFPDLHSELNLSSLELGDSALYFCASSVYSRSTDTQYFGPGTRLTVL.

The table lists this clone with a count of one. The J gene is TRBJ2-3, the V gene TRBV10-3; possible D gene TRBD2, 5 bases. This CDR3 has 14 residues. V shed 4 bases and J shed 0 bases, with 8 bases lying between them. Germline values: CDR1 ENHRY, CDR2 SYGVKD. CDR3 DNA sequence: TGTGCCATCAGTGGGGGAGCTAGCACAGATACGCAGTATTTT. This translates into CAISGGASTDTQYF.

The V and J genes are TRBV27 and TRBJ2-7, with D unclear. The V end was cut by 5 bases, the J end by 2 bases, with 22 bases between. The CDR3 runs to 17 residues. Per germline, CDR1 MNHEY and CDR2 SMNVEV (reference sequence). Here the CDR3 DNA reads TGTGCCAGCAGTCCCGGACGAAGAAGCGTTCTCACCTACGAGCAGTACTTC. Protein sequence: CASSPGRRSVLTYEQYF.

The chain uses TRBV19 and TRBJ1-2; 9 positions agree with TRBD1. The CDR3 length is 15 residues. J was trimmed by 5 bases and V by 0 bases; bases with no gene match: 4. Germline CDR1 reads LNHDA; CDR2 reads SQIVND (reference sequence). The CDR3 region has the DNA TGTGCCAGTAGTATAGATCCGGGACAGGGATATGGCTACACCTTC. Protein: CASSIDPGQGYGYTF.

J is TRBJ1-2 and V is TRBV27; D possibly corresponds to TRBD1 (5 bases). Germline CDR1 reads MNHEY; CDR2 reads SMNVEV (reference sequence). CDR3 size: 14 residues. V shed 5 bases and J shed 7 bases, with 17 bases lying between them. The CDR3 coding sequence is TGTGCCAGCAGTATCCTGGGCAGGGAGGGTGGCTACACCTTC. It specifies CASSILGREGGYTF.

The chain combines TRBV7-2 with TRBJ1-3, with D uncertain. The CDR3 is made up of 14 amino acids. Germline loops: CDR1 SGHTA, CDR2 FQGNSA. With 3 bases removed from V and 0 bases from J, the gap between germline ends came to 6 bases. In DNA, the CDR3 is TGTGCCAGCAGCTTTTCAGTCTCTGGAAACACCATATATTTT. Protein: CASSFSVSGNTIYF.

The chain combines TRBV15 with TRBJ2-5; TRBD1 agrees at 7 bases. This CDR3 spans 15 amino acids. The V segment lost 3 bases and the J segment 1 base; nucleotides outside the gene matches: 5. Germline V gives CDR1 LNHNV, CDR2 YYDKDF (reference sequence). CDR3 bases: TGTGCCACCAGCAGTCGACGACAGGGCCAAGAGACCCAGTACTTC. Amino acid sequence: CATSSRRQGQETQYF.

This chain joins TRBV6-5 and TRBJ1-4; TRBD1 is a possible D gene (5 bases). The V gene's germline CDR1 is MNHEY and CDR2 SVGAGI. The V end lost 5 bases, the J end lost 2 bases, and 9 bases lay between the germline ends. The CDR3 consists of 14 residues. In DNA form, the CDR3 reads TGTGCCAGCAGTCCGACAGCCACTAATGAAAAACTGTTTTTT. Translated: CASSPTATNEKLFF.